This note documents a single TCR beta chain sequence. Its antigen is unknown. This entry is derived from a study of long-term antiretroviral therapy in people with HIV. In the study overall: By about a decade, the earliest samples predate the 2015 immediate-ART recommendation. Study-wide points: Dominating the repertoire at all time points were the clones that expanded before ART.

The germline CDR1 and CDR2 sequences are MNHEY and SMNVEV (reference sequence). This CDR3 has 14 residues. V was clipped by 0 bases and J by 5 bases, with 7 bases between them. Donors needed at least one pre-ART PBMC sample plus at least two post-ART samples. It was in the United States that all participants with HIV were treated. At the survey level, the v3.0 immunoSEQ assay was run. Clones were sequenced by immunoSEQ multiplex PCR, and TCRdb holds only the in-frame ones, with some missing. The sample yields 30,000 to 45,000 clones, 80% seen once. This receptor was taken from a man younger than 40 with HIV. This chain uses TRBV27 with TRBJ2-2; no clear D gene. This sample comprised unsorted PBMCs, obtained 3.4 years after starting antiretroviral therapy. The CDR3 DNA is TGTGCCAGCAGTTTATCAACTAATACCGGGGAGCTGTTTTTT. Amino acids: CASSLSTNTGELFF.